Listed below are T cell receptor beta chains from one sample, sequenced in a study of cytomegalovirus exposure and HLA in healthy donors. Clones were sequenced by immunoSEQ multiplex PCR, and TCRdb holds only the in-frame ones, with some missing. The sample contains about 150,000 clones, roughly 9.7% of which appear only once. The sequenced material came from PBMCs. These TCRs come from a man over 45 in good health and CMV-seronegative. Each CDR3 is given with its conserved first and last residue. Each record gives: J gene, clone size, D gene, V gene, CDR3 DNA, CDR3 protein. D genes are given only for firm matches. The size field is filled for only some rows; it gives once, few, many or a size class.

TRBJ2-1 | few | . | TRBV30 | TGTGCCTGGAGTATCAACTACGGAGAGGGCGGTGAGCAGTTCTTC | CAWSINYGEGGEQFF
TRBJ1-4 | . | TRBD1 | TRBV6-5 | TGTGCCAGTCGCCGGGACAGAACTAATGAAAAACTGTTTTTT | CASRRDRTNEKLFF
TRBJ1-1 | few | TRBD1 | TRBV19 | TGTGCCAGTAGTATGGGGACAGGGTGGGACACTGAAGCTTTCTTT | CASSMGTGWDTEAFF
TRBJ2-3 | few | TRBD2 | TRBV28 | TGTGCCAGCAGTCCTCAGCGGGGAGCCACAGATACGCAGTATTTT | CASSPQRGATDTQYF
TRBJ1-1 | few | . | TRBV19 | TGTGCCAGTAGTTCCCCGGGATTGAACACTGAAGCTTTCTTT | CASSSPGLNTEAFF
TRBJ2-4 | . | . | TRBV19 | TGTGCCAGCCTCGTACCGGGACTGCGCCACATTCAGTACTTC | CASLVPGLRHIQYF
TRBJ1-5 | . | . | TRBV6-5 | TGTGCCAGCAGTTACTCGACGCGGGCAGGAAGCCAGCCCCAGCATTTT | CASSYSTRAGSQPQHF
TRBJ2-7 | few | . | TRBV10-3 | TGTGCCATCAGTGAACCGGGACACAGCAACTCCTACGAGCAGTACTTC | CAISEPGHSNSYEQYF
TRBJ1-2 | few | . | TRBV19 | TGTGCCAGTAGTATCGCGGGGCAGATAGACTATGAGCAACATGGCTACACCTTC | CASSIAGQIDYEQHGYTF
TRBJ1-6 | . | . | TRBV5-1 | TGCGCCAGCAGCTTGTGGCAATCGAATTCACCCCTCCACTTT | CASSLWQSNSPLHF
TRBJ2-2 | . | TRBD1 | TRBV5-1 | TGCGCCAGCAGCTTGCCAGGGGGAATCACCGGGGAGCTGTTTTTT | CASSLPGGITGELFF
TRBJ2-7 | . | TRBD2 | TRBV5-1 | TGCGCCAGCAGCCCGGCCTCTGCGGGAGCGACCTACGAGCAGTACTTC | CASSPASAGATYEQYF
TRBJ1-2 | few | . | TRBV29-1 | TGCAGCGTTGAATCCTTTCGTGATTCAGCTAACTATGGCTACACCTTC | CSVESFRDSANYGYTF
TRBJ2-6 | few | TRBD1 | TRBV5-1 | TGCGCCAGCAGCTCTCGCCCGACAGGGGCTGGGGCCAACGTCCTGACTTTC | CASSSRPTGAGANVLTF
TRBJ1-1 | few | . | TRBV25-1 | TGTGCCAGCTCCAAGACAGATACAAGGGGGAAAGCTTTCTTT | CASSKTDTRGKAFF
TRBJ1-4 | few | TRBD1 | TRBV18 | TGTGCCAGCTCACCACTAAGGGACAGGGCGAACAATGAAAAACTGTTTTTT | CASSPLRDRANNEKLFF
TRBJ1-4 | few | TRBD1 | TRBV6-5 | TGTGCCAGCAGTTCAACCCCGGGACAGGGTAATGAAAAACTGTTTTTT | CASSSTPGQGNEKLFF